These 21 T cell receptor beta chains originate from one sample sequenced in a study of cytomegalovirus exposure and HLA in healthy donors. PCR primers comprised 60 Vbeta and 13 Jbeta primers. TCRdb keeps only in-frame clones here, not all; method: immunoSEQ multiplex PCR. The sample includes 150,000 to 200,000 clones, roughly 79% seen only once; the top ten take approximately 1%. Sequenced material: PBMCs. Receptors were obtained from a woman in her thirties or forties in good health and CMV-seronegative.

In this sample, this clone turned up a few times. The V gene is TRBV2, the J gene TRBJ2-5; TRBD2 agrees at 12 bases. CDR3 length equals 16 residues. Germline lookup yields CDR1 SNHLY and CDR2 FYNNEI. V lost 4 bases and J lost 5; bases outside the gene matches: 8. In nucleotides, the CDR3 is TGTGCCAGCAGTGCTCTAGCGGGAGGGCCTGGTGAGACCCAGTACTTC. It encodes CASSALAGGPGETQYF.

This rearrangement joins TRBV5-1 to TRBJ1-1; D gene ambiguous. The CDR3 consists of 12 residues. Germline lookup yields CDR1 SGHRS and CDR2 YFSETQ. V was cut by 4 bases and J by 5 bases, with 9 bases left in between. CDR3: CASSLTRTEAFF. DNA of the CDR3: TGCGCCAGCAGCCTAACGAGGACTGAAGCTTTCTTT.

J is TRBJ1-2 and V is TRBV9; D not resolved. The ends were cut back, 0 bases at V and 6 bases at J, with 9 bases in the middle. CDR3 size: 13 residues. Germline CDR1 reads SGDLS; CDR2 reads YYNGEE. The CDR3 DNA reads TGTGCCAGCAGCGTAGGGGTAGGAGATGGCTACACCTTC. The encoded protein is CASSVGVGDGYTF.

The CDR3 DNA reads TGTGCCAGCTCACCACCGGGGACAGGGGGCTACAATGAGCAGTTCTTC. Its translation is CASSPPGTGGYNEQFF. This rearrangement joins TRBV18 to TRBJ2-1; 11 bases are shared with TRBD1. Trimming cost V 0 bases and J 3 bases; bases outside gene matches: 1. This CDR3 region has 16 residues. The germline V gene has CDR1 KGHSH and CDR2 LQKENI.

This clone was seen more than once but under ten times. The gene calls are TRBV5-6 and TRBJ1-2; D is perhaps TRBD1 (5 bases). Germline V lookup: CDR1 SGHDT, CDR2 YYEEEE. Trimming took 3 bases from V and 5 from J, leaving 8 bases between them. The CDR3 covers 12 residues. CDR3 residues: CASSSQGYGYTF. As DNA, the CDR3 is TGTGCCAGCAGCTCGCAGGGTTATGGCTACACCTTC.

The gene calls are TRBV5-1 and TRBJ2-1; 14 bases agree with TRBD2. Germline values: CDR1 SGHRS, CDR2 YFSETQ. CDR3 size: 17 residues. The V and J ends lost 4 bases and 1 base, in that order; junction bases with no gene match: 4. DNA for the CDR3: TGCGCCAGCAGCGTCGGACTAGCGGGAGGATCCTACAATGAGCAGTTCTTC. Its protein product is CASSVGLAGGSYNEQFF.

The chain uses TRBV11-2 and TRBJ2-7, with TRBD2 matching over 12 bases. The V and J ends lost 1 base and 6 bases, in that order; junction bases with no gene match: 7. The CDR3 covers 16 residues. Germline lookup yields CDR1 SGHAT and CDR2 FQNNGV. CDR3 DNA: TGTGCCAGCAGCTTAGCCGGACTAGCGGGAAGAGTCGAGCAGTACTTC. This codes for CASSLAGLAGRVEQYF.

With regard to this clone: This CDR3 is also generated by other DNA sequences in the sample. The V gene is TRBV2, the J gene TRBJ2-3; D not resolved. The CDR3 totals 11 residues. Trimming took off 6 bases at V and 2 bases at J, with 3 bases between the two ends. Germline V CDR1 and CDR2: SNHLY, FYNNEI. In DNA form, the CDR3 reads TGTGCCAGCAGCTCCACAGATACGCAGTATTTT. It translates to CASSSTDTQYF.

The chain uses TRBV18 and TRBJ2-5, with D unresolved. Per the germline V gene, CDR1 is KGHSH and CDR2 is LQKENI. This CDR3 contains 13 residues. The V gene lost 3 bases and the J gene lost 3 bases, with 8 bases spanning the gap. The CDR3 loop reads CASSPQREETQYF. The CDR3, as DNA: TGTGCCAGCTCACCGCAACGGGAAGAGACCCAGTACTTC.

In DNA, the CDR3 is TGTGCCAGCAGTGGACAGTATTCGGGAAACACCATATATTTT. Its protein is CASSGQYSGNTIYF. The chain carries TRBV6-5 and TRBJ1-3, with D perhaps TRBD1 (6 bases). The germline gives CDR1 MNHEY, CDR2 SVGAGI. Trimming took 5 bases from V and 4 from J, leaving 12 bases between them. The CDR3 runs 14 residues.

J is TRBJ2-6 and V is TRBV5-6; tentative D call: TRBD2 (6 bases). Germline loops: CDR1 SGHDT, CDR2 YYEEEE. The germline V and J ends were trimmed by 2 bases and 2 bases, with 8 bases remaining between them. The CDR3 covers 15 residues. The CDR3, as DNA: TGTGCCAGCAGCTTTGGGACTCCTGGGGCCAACGTCCTGACTTTC. Translating it yields CASSFGTPGANVLTF.

The count of this clone is one. CDR3 sequence: CASSGTDLSYEQYF. CDR3 sequence (DNA): TGTGCCAGCAGTGGGACAGACCTCTCCTACGAGCAGTACTTC. The chain uses TRBV2 and TRBJ2-7; tentatively, D is TRBD1 (6 bases). Per germline, CDR1 SNHLY and CDR2 FYNNEI. The germline V and J ends were trimmed by 4 bases and 0 bases, with 10 bases remaining between them. The CDR3 has 14 amino acids. Full variable domain (missing parts from reference TRBV2 and TRBJ2-7): EPEVTQTPSHQVTQMGQEVILRCVPISNHLYFYWYRQILGQKVEFLVSFYNNEISEKSEIFDDQFSVERPDGSNFTLKIRSTKLEDSAMYFCASSGTDLSYEQYFGPGTRLTVT.

The V gene is TRBV9, the J gene TRBJ2-6, with TRBD1 matching 7 bases. In germline, CDR1 is SGDLS, CDR2 YYNGEE. The CDR3 is 18 amino acids. V lost 5 bases, J lost 0 bases, and 11 bases stayed unmatched. The CDR3: CASRDPGTALSGANVLTF. CDR3 coding DNA: TGTGCCAGCAGGGACCCCGGGACAGCCCTCTCTGGGGCCAACGTCCTGACTTTC.

The chain links TRBV6-6 to TRBJ1-1, with no clear D. Trimming took off 8 bases at V and 1 base at J, with 5 bases between the two ends. The CDR3 is 11 residues long. Looked up from germline, CDR1 is MNHNY and CDR2 is SVGAGI (reference sequence). The CDR3 DNA follows: TGTGCCAGCCGGGAGAACACTGAAGCTTTCTTT. It yields the protein CASRENTEAFF.

The V and J genes are TRBV15 and TRBJ2-5; a weak D match, TRBD2 (5 bases). Germline CDR1 LNHNV, CDR2 YYDKDF (reference sequence). V lost 0 bases and J lost 11, with 19 bases in between. This CDR3 is 15 amino acids long. The CDR3 protein is CATSRDSFGLGEQYF. The CDR3 DNA reads as TGTGCCACCAGCAGAGATAGTTTTGGACTCGGGGAGCAGTACTTC.

The chain recombines TRBV11-2 with TRBJ2-1, with 7 bases aligning to TRBD2. The length of the CDR3 is 13 residues. In germline, CDR1 is SGHAT, CDR2 FQNNGV. Trimming removed 10 bases from V and 4 bases from J; junction bases left unmatched: 7. CDR3 nucleotide sequence: TGTGCCACAGGGCTAGCGGATTACAATGAGCAGTTCTTC. It translates to CATGLADYNEQFF.

The chain combines TRBV19 with TRBJ2-5, with 8 bases aligning to TRBD2. The tail of the sequence fits TRBJ2-7 better, so the J call may be wrong. Germline assignment: CDR1 LNHDA and CDR2 SQIVND (reference sequence). CDR3 length: 13 residues. The CDR3 DNA reads as TGTGCCAGTACCTTAGCGGGAATGGACGAGCAGTACTTC. It encodes CASTLAGMDEQYF.

This chain joins TRBV6-5 and TRBJ1-3; D is perhaps TRBD1 (5 bases). CDR1 and CDR2 (germline): MNHEY, SVGAGI. V was clipped by 0 bases and J by 3 bases, with 9 bases between them. The CDR3 is 15 amino acids. CDR3 sequence reads: CASSYSRQLGNTIYF. The CDR3 DNA is TGTGCCAGCAGTTACTCTCGACAGCTTGGAAACACCATATATTTT.

The rearrangement joins TRBV5-4 to TRBJ2-4; tentatively, D is TRBD2 (6 bases). This CDR3 comprises 13 residues. V lost 4 bases and J 5 bases, leaving 10 bases between the germline ends. Germline loops: CDR1 SGHNT, CDR2 YYREEE (reference sequence). The CDR3 nucleotides are TGTGCCAGCAGCCGCTCGGGGGAAAACATTCAGTACTTC. Amino acid sequence: CASSRSGENIQYF.

The chain is built from TRBV7-2 and TRBJ1-5; 9 nucleotides align to TRBD1. CDR1 is SGHTA and CDR2 is FQGNSA in the germline V gene. The CDR3 sequence is 15 residues long. With 4 bases clipped from V and 5 bases from J, the junction kept 6 bases outside the gene matches. Here the CDR3 DNA reads TGTGCCAGCAGCTCCTGGACAGGGGAGCATCAGCCCCAGCATTTT. Its protein is CASSSWTGEHQPQHF.

This chain links TRBV6-5 with TRBJ2-7; 10 bases match TRBD1. From germline, CDR1 is MNHEY and CDR2 SVGAGI. The CDR3 has 15 residues. Trimming took 6 bases from V and 3 from J; bases not matched to a gene: 8. For the CDR3, the DNA is TGTGCCAGCAGCCCGGACAGGGGGACGGGCTACGAGCAGTACTTC. Its translation: CASSPDRGTGYEQYF.